This record concerns one T cell receptor (beta chain) sequence. These data belong to a study of CD8 T cells in Susac syndrome. Trimming left V 4 bases short and J 0 bases short, with 13 bases between. CDR1 and CDR2 from the germline V gene are SQVTM and ANQGSEA. The CDR3 has 14 amino acids. Random-hexamer reverse transcription was applied to about 0.5 to 1 ug RNA. Multiplex immunoSEQ PCR targeted 54 Vbeta and 13 Jbeta TCR beta segments. TCRdb passed the immunoSEQ multiplex PCR reads through MiXCR, listing each CDR3 protein once. The repertoire consists of 170,000 or so distinct CDR3 sequences, with roughly 92% occurring once and the leading ten covering roughly 0.094%. From blood CD8+ and CD4+ T cells, TCR beta sequences were generated. TEMRA cells underwent FACS enrichment and CD8+ and CD4+ T cells underwent negative isolation.

This TCR came from a human donor with multiple sclerosis. The V call is TRBV29-1, the J call TRBJ2-7, with D possibly matching TRBD2 (6 bases). Sequencing used CD4+ T cells from PBMCs. DNA of the CDR3: TGCAGCGTTGCCCCAAGGAGGGGCTCCTACGAGCAGTACTTC. Residues: CSVAPRRGSYEQYF.